This T cell receptor beta chain was recovered during a study of regulatory T cells. The PCR used 52 TRBV and 13 TRBJ primers. Measured with immunoSEQ multiplex PCR; TCRdb has only the in-frame clones, and not every one. The table records roughly 30,000 clones, 80% to 95% of them present only once. The CDR3 totals 16 residues. The V gene lost 2 bases and the J gene lost 4 bases, with 12 bases spanning the gap. Germline V gene lookup returns CDR1 SNHLY and CDR2 FYNNEI. Regarding the study as a whole: Hydrophobic residues at CDR3 positions 6 and 7 were enriched in conventional CD4+ T cells of CD3G-deficient patients.

To note about this clone: Antigen unknown.

Autoimmunity was present in every CD3G-deficient patient, worse in two. Patients aged 2 to 39 years had fewer naive T cells. CD4+ T cells were divided by sorting: CD25-high CD127-low Tregs, CD25-low CD127-high conventional cells. This chain links TRBV2 with TRBJ1-6, with unresolved D. This TCR derives from a person aged 18-29 years with CD3G deficiency. What was sequenced was conventional CD4+ T cells sorted from blood. The CDR3 DNA is TGTGCCAGCAGTGAAACATTGACAAATTATAATTCACCCCTCCACTTT. As protein: CASSETLTNYNSPLHF.